One sample yielded the 9 T cell receptor beta chains listed below, sequenced in a study of type 1 regulatory T cells. The antigens these receptors bind are not known. From the reads, TCRdb called clonotypes with MiXCR, one entry per CDR3 protein. The repertoire has about 65,000 distinct CDR3 sequences, about 48% of them found once; the top ten carry roughly 2.2%. Source material: cultured non-Tr1 T cells, either the whole culture or a sorted T cell fraction (not recorded which). These receptors all come from a human donor in good health.

This sequence joins TRBV11-3 and TRBJ2-1, with TRBD1 matching 7 bases. V was pared by 6 bases and J by 6 bases, with 11 bases of the junction left unmatched. CDR3 length equals 15 residues. CDR1 and CDR2 from the germline V gene are SGHNT and YENEEA. The CDR3 reads CASSPATGFVNEQFF. CDR3 nucleotides: TGTGCCAGCAGTCCCGCGACAGGGTTCGTCAATGAGCAGTTCTTC.

Written as DNA, the CDR3 is TGTGCCAGCAGGCCAATGGACCGGGCTTTGGCCGGGGAGCTGTTTTTT. This sequence encodes CASRPMDRALAGELFF. This chain uses TRBV6-2 or TRBV6-3 with TRBJ2-2; no clear D. Trimming removed 6 bases from V and 6 bases from J, with 20 bases in between. The CDR3 length is 16 residues. The germline CDR1 and CDR2 sequences are MNHEY and SVGEGT.

This clonotype is a singleton in its sample. The chain uses TRBV12-3 or TRBV12-4 and TRBJ2-3; D may match TRBD1 or TRBD2 (6 bases each). V was clipped by 6 bases and J by 4 bases, with 11 bases between them. The CDR3 totals 13 residues. The CDR3 DNA is TGTGCCAGCAGCCTAAGGGGGGCAGATACGCAGTATTTT. Residues: CASSLRGADTQYF.

The CDR3 sequence: CSARPGTINTGELFF. The CDR3, as DNA: TGCAGTGCTAGACCCGGGACCATAAACACCGGGGAGCTGTTTTTT. This sequence joins TRBV20-1 and TRBJ2-2; either TRBD1 or TRBD2 may fit D (5 bases each). The CDR3 contains 15 residues. V was clipped by 2 bases and J by 2 bases, with 12 bases between them. CDR1 is DFQATT, CDR2 SNEGSKA, per germline (reference sequence).

This clonotype was counted at least ten times. The CDR3 coding sequence is TGTGCCAGTAGTGGGGCCGGTGGAGATACGCAGTATTTT. Encoded protein: CASSGAGGDTQYF. The chain employs TRBV19 and TRBJ2-3; D is possibly TRBD1 (5 bases). The V end lost 5 bases, the J end lost 5 bases, and 11 bases lay between the germline ends. CDR3 length: 13 residues. CDR1 and CDR2 from the germline V gene are LNHDA and SQIVND (reference sequence). Full variable domain (rest looked up from reference TRBV19 and TRBJ2-3): DGGITQSPKYLFRKEGQNVTLSCEQNLNHDAMYWYRQDPGQGLRLIYYSQIVNDFQKGDIAEGYSVSREKKESFPLTVTSAQKNPTAFYLCASSGAGGDTQYFGPGTRLTVL.

The rearrangement links TRBV10-3 to TRBJ1-1, with D uncertain. This CDR3 has 12 amino acids. V gave up 10 bases and J gave up 5 bases, with 14 bases separating them. Germline V gene lookup returns CDR1 ENHRY and CDR2 SYGVKD. CDR3 residues: CATLDGRTEAFF. The CDR3 nucleotides are TGTGCCACCCTGGACGGGAGGACTGAAGCTTTCTTT.

CDR3 DNA: TGTGCCAGCTCAGCCCAGACAGGGGGGCATGAAAAACTGTTTTTT. This encodes CASSAQTGGHEKLFF. The rearrangement uses TRBV18 and TRBJ1-4; TRBD1 matches 9 bases. Germline V gene data show CDR1 as KGHSH and CDR2 as LQKENI. The J segment lost 6 bases and the V segment lost 5 bases, leaving 7 bases of the junction unmatched. The CDR3 is 15 amino acids.

This clonotype has a handful of counts. The gene calls are TRBV29-1 and TRBJ1-1; D may be TRBD1 (6 bases). The CDR3 has 15 amino acids. Germline V gene sequence: CDR1 SQVTM, CDR2 ANQGSEA. V dropped 4 bases and J dropped 2 bases, with 17 bases sitting between them. CDR3 protein: CSVVIPRGINTEAFF. The CDR3 DNA reads TGCAGCGTTGTGATCCCCAGGGGTATTAACACTGAAGCTTTCTTT.

This clonotype was observed a handful of times. The chain carries TRBV20-1 and TRBJ2-1; 9 positions agree with TRBD1. Trimming removed 1 base from V and 6 bases from J; junction bases left unmatched: 4. CDR1 DFQATT and CDR2 SNEGSKA come from the germline V gene (reference sequence). This CDR3 spans 14 amino acids. The CDR3 region is CSARGTGDFNEQFF. The CDR3 DNA reads TGCAGTGCTAGAGGGACAGGGGATTTCAATGAGCAGTTCTTC.